One and the same sample provided the 19 T cell receptor beta chains below, sequenced in a study of vaccination effects on CD4 cells after COVID-19. No cognate antigen is known for these TCRs. Using viral peptide pools, the ViraFEST assay grew out antigen-specific CD4+ T cells prior to sequencing. Subsequent to less than 13 days of culture, CD4+ T cells were isolated. Each vaccine recipient was nucleocapsid antibody negative and had no prior SARS-CoV-2 infection. Sequenced by immunoSEQ multiplex PCR; TCRdb stores in-frame clones only, minus some. The table includes 77,000 or so clones, 60% to 85% detected once. This specimen was CD4+ T cells from PBMCs cultured with SARS-CoV-2 spike peptides, taken before COVID-19 vaccination. The receptors were gathered from a human donor who received a COVID-19 vaccine.

This clone was recorded once. V is TRBV28 and J is TRBJ2-7, with 7 bases fitting TRBD2. The V segment lost 11 bases and the J segment 5 bases; nucleotides outside the gene matches: 18. The CDR3 spans 15 residues. Germline CDR1 is MDHEN and CDR2 is SYDVKM. The CDR3, as DNA: TGTGCCTCGCAAGGTCAGGCGGGGGTTGTTAACGAGCAGTACGTC. Translation: CASQGQAGVVNEQYV.

The chain recombines TRBV18 with TRBJ2-5; 8 bases are shared with TRBD1. The CDR3 length is 15 residues. CDR1 is KGHSH, CDR2 LQKENI, per germline. The trim removed 2 bases at V and 5 bases at J, leaving 7 bases unmatched. CDR3 loop: CASSPGRGPLETQYF. Here the CDR3 DNA reads TGTGCCAGCTCACCAGGCAGGGGGCCATTGGAGACCCAGTACTTC.

The V and J genes are TRBV7-3 and TRBJ2-1, with 7 bases that match TRBD2. V trimming: 2 bases; J trimming: 9 bases; junction bases outside the gene matches: 13. CDR3 size: 16 residues. In germline, CDR1 is SGHTA, CDR2 FQGTGA. CDR3 region: CASSLSIGGSRSEQFF. DNA for the CDR3: TGTGCCAGCAGCTTATCGATCGGGGGGAGTAGGAGTGAGCAGTTCTTC.

The rearrangement joins TRBV2 to TRBJ1-2, with unresolved D. V dropped 5 bases and J dropped 1 base, with 8 bases sitting between them. CDR1 SNHLY and CDR2 FYNNEI come from the germline V gene. The length of the CDR3 is 13 residues. The CDR3 spells CASSPGFNYGYTF. As DNA, the CDR3 is TGTGCCAGCAGTCCCGGCTTTAACTATGGCTACACCTTC. Variable domain in full (rest from reference TRBV2 and TRBJ1-2): EPEVTQTPSHQVTQMGQEVILRCVPISNHLYFYWYRQILGQKVEFLVSFYNNEISEKSEIFDDQFSVERPDGSNFTLKIRSTKLEDSAMYFCASSPGFNYGYTFGSGTRLTVV.

The V and J genes are TRBV7-9 and TRBJ2-5; 7 nucleotides match TRBD1. In germline, CDR1 is SEHNR, CDR2 FQNEAQ (reference sequence). This CDR3 region has 13 residues. Unmatched junction bases numbered 5, after V lost 4 bases and J lost 6 bases. The CDR3 loop is CASSWIQGKTQYF. The CDR3 DNA sequence: TGTGCCAGCAGCTGGATACAGGGGAAGACCCAGTACTTC.

The rearrangement joins TRBV9 to TRBJ1-2; TRBD1 matches 9 bases. This CDR3 comprises 16 residues. Per germline, CDR1 SGDLS and CDR2 YYNGEE. V lost 4 bases, J lost 4 bases, and 11 bases stayed unmatched. CDR3: CASSSRPDRGSYGYTF. CDR3 nucleotide sequence: TGTGCCAGCAGCTCCCGCCCGGACAGGGGCAGCTATGGCTACACCTTC.

This sequence joins TRBV27 and TRBJ1-4; TRBD1 matches 7 bases. Germline loops: CDR1 MNHEY, CDR2 SMNVEV (reference sequence). This CDR3 comprises 17 residues. J was trimmed by 0 bases and V by 1 base; bases with no gene match: 5. The chain's CDR3 is CASSLYQDRTTNEKLFF. The CDR3 nucleotides are TGTGCCAGCAGTTTATACCAGGACAGGACAACTAATGAAAAACTGTTTTTT.

The genes are TRBV6-4 and TRBJ1-3, with D hard to call. Germline V gene sequence: CDR1 MRHNA, CDR2 SNTAGT. The V end was cut by 6 bases, the J end by 0 bases, with 12 bases between. This CDR3 has 15 residues. CDR3 in DNA: TGTGCCAGCAGCCGCGACGATAGCTCTGGAAACACCATATATTTT. It codes for CASSRDDSSGNTIYF.

This CDR3 reads CINRDDSSYEQYV. CDR3 DNA: TGCATAAACCGGGACGACAGCTCCTACGAGCAGTACGTC. The chain employs TRBV12-2 and TRBJ2-7. TRBV12-2 is annotated as a pseudogene. There are 13 residues in the CDR3.

V usage is TRBV9 and J usage is TRBJ1-2; D remains ambiguous. CDR3 length equals 16 residues. Germline lookup yields CDR1 SGDLS and CDR2 YYNGEE. The ends were cut back, 0 bases at V and 4 bases at J, with 16 bases in the middle. The CDR3 region has the DNA TGTGCCAGCAGCGTAGCTACGTGGGAGAGCCTCTATGGCTACACCTTC. This translates into CASSVATWESLYGYTF.

The rearrangement uses TRBV5-1 and TRBJ1-1; 10 positions agree with TRBD1. The ends lost 4 bases at V and 0 bases at J; junction bases unmatched: 3. This CDR3 is 15 amino acids long. Germline values: CDR1 SGHRS, CDR2 YFSETQ. The CDR3 DNA reads as TGCGCCAGCAGCCCCGGGACAGGGGTGAACACTGAAGCTTTCTTT. This translates into CASSPGTGVNTEAFF.

The chain couples TRBV9 to TRBJ1-5; D is unclear. In germline, CDR1 is SGDLS, CDR2 YYNGEE. The CDR3 consists of 13 residues. Deletions cut 3 bases from V and 2 bases from J, with 6 bases between. CDR3 region: CASSDGGNQPQHF. CDR3 coding DNA: TGTGCCAGCAGCGACGGTGGCAATCAGCCCCAGCATTTT.

This clone occurred once. This sequence joins TRBV19 and TRBJ2-1, with TRBD2 identical over 8 bases. With 6 bases clipped from V and 5 bases from J, the junction kept 6 bases outside the gene matches. This CDR3 contains 14 residues. Germline assignment: CDR1 LNHDA and CDR2 SQIVND (reference sequence). CDR3 amino acids: CASRGSGAHNEQFF. The CDR3 nucleotides are TGTGCCAGTAGAGGTAGCGGGGCCCACAATGAGCAGTTCTTC. The variable domain in full, completed from reference TRBV19 and TRBJ2-1, reads DGGITQSPKYLFRKEGQNVTLSCEQNLNHDAMYWYRQDPGQGLRLIYYSQIVNDFQKGDIAEGYSVSREKKESFPLTVTSAQKNPTAFYLCASRGSGAHNEQFFGPGTRLTVL.

The chain employs TRBV5-6 and TRBJ2-5; D is undetermined. V was trimmed by 5 bases and J by 5 bases, leaving 16 bases between them. Germline V CDR1 and CDR2: SGHDT, YYEEEE. The CDR3 contains 14 residues. The CDR3 nucleotides read TGTGCCAGCAGTCCACAGACTGGTGGCGAGACCCAGTACTTC. Translated, it gives CASSPQTGGETQYF. The full variable domain, rest sourced from reference TRBV5-6 and TRBJ2-5, is DAGVTQSPTHLIKTRGQQVTLRCSPKSGHDTVSWYQQALGQGPQFIFQYYEEEERQRGNFPDRFSGHQFPNYSSELNVNALLLGDSALYLCASSPQTGGETQYFGPGTRLLVL.

This rearrangement joins TRBV3-1 (or the pseudogene TRBV3-2) to TRBJ1-1; a possible D gene is TRBD1 (5 bases). The CDR3 consists of 15 residues. Trimming cost V 0 bases and J 5 bases, with 13 bases left between them. The germline CDR1 and CDR2 sequences are LGHDT and YNNKEL (reference sequence). The DNA of the CDR3 is TGTGCCAGCAGCCAAGACGGCAGGGCTAATACTGAAGCTTTCTTT. Protein sequence: CASSQDGRANTEAFF.

This clone has more than one count but fewer than ten. The chain is built from TRBV30 and TRBJ1-1, with 9 bases that match TRBD1. Germline CDR1 and CDR2: GTSNPN and SVGIG (reference sequence). The CDR3 length is 15 residues. V was clipped by 1 base and J by 4 bases; unmatched bases: 7. The CDR3, as DNA: TGTGCCTGGAGTGCGTCCCGGGACAGGGCCACTGAAGCTTTCTTT. Its translation: CAWSASRDRATEAFF. Filled out from reference TRBV30 and TRBJ1-1, the complete variable domain reads SQTIHQWPATLVQPVGSPLSLECTVEGTSNPNLYWYRQAAGRGLQLLFYSVGIGQISSEVPQNLSASRPQDRQFILSSKKLLLSDSGFYLCAWSASRDRATEAFFGQGTRLTVV.

V gene TRBV29-1 combines with J gene TRBJ2-7; a possible D gene is TRBD2 (5 bases). This CDR3 is 12 amino acids long. V was cut by 6 bases and J by 3 bases, with 12 bases left in between. Germline loops: CDR1 SQVTM, CDR2 ANQGSEA. The CDR3 loop is CSVIDYNYEQYV. As DNA, the CDR3 is TGCAGCGTAATCGACTACAACTACGAGCAGTACGTC.

The V gene is TRBV5-1, the J gene TRBJ2-5, with D maybe TRBD1 (6 bases). The V end lost 6 bases, the J end lost 2 bases, and 14 bases lay between the germline ends. This CDR3 is built from 14 residues. Looked up from germline, CDR1 is SGHRS and CDR2 is YFSETQ. CDR3 protein: CASNPGHHQETQYF. CDR3 sequence (DNA): TGCGCCAGCAACCCGGGACACCATCAAGAGACCCAGTACTTC. Full variable domain (missing parts from reference TRBV5-1 and TRBJ2-5): KAGVTQTPRYLIKTRGQQVTLSCSPISGHRSVSWYQQTPGQGLQFLFEYFSETQRNKGNFPGRFSGRQFSNSRSEMNVSTLELGDSALYLCASNPGHHQETQYFGPGTRLLVL.

CDR3 sequence: CASRRGGPPGDTQYF. The CDR3 DNA is TGTGCCAGCAGACGAGGGGGTCCACCCGGAGATACGCAGTATTTT. The V call is TRBV28, the J call TRBJ2-3; D perhaps matches TRBD1 (6 bases). V lost 6 bases to trimming and J lost 5 bases, with 18 bases between them. Per germline, CDR1 MDHEN and CDR2 SYDVKM. The CDR3 runs to 15 residues.